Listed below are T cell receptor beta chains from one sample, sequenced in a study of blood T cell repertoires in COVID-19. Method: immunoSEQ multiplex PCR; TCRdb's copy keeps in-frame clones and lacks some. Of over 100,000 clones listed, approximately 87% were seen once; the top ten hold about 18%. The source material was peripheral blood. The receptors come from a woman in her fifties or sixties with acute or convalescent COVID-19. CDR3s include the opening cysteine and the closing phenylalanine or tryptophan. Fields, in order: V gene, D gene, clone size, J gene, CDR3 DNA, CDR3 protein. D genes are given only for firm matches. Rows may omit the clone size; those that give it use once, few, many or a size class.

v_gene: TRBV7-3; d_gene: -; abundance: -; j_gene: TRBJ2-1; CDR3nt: TGTGCCAGCAGCTCGACCGGGACTGACTCCTACAATGAGCAGTTCTTC; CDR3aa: CASSSTGTDSYNEQFF
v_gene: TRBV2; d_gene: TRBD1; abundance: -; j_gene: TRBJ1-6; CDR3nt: TGTGCCAGCAGGCCTCTTGCGGCCGGGACAGATAATTCACCCCTCCACTTT; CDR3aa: CASRPLAAGTDNSPLHF
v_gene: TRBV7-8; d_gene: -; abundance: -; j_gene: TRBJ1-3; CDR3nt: TGTGCCAGCAGCTTACAATCGGGGTCTGGAAACACCATATATTTT; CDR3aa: CASSLQSGSGNTIYF
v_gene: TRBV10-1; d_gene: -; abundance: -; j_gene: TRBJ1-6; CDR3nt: TGCGCCAGCAGTGCGGGGATTAATTCACCCCTCCACTTT; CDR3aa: CASSAGINSPLHF
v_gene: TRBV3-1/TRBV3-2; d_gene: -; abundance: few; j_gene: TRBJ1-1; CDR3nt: TGTGCCAGCAGCCAAGAGCCTGGACGCGGGGCTTTCTTT; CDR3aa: CASSQEPGRGAFF
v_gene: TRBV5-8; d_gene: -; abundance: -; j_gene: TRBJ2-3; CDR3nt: TGTGCCAGCGGGCGAGGCACAGATACGCAGTATTTT; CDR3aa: CASGRGTDTQYF
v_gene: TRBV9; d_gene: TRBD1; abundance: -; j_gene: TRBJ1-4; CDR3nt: TGTGCCAGCAGCGTAGTTGGACAGGGAAATGAAAAACTGTTTTTT; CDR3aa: CASSVVGQGNEKLFF
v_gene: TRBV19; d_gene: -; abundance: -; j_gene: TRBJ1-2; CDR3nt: TGTGCCAGTATAAGTGCCGGAGGGCCGGGGGGCTATGGCTACACCTTC; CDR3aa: CASISAGGPGGYGYTF
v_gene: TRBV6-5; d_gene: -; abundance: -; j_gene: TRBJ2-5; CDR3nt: TGTGCCAGCAGCGACGGGATGGAGGAGACCCAGTACTTC; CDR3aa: CASSDGMEETQYF
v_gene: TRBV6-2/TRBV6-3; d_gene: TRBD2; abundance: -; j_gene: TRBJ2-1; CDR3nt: TGTGCCAGCAGTCCCTCCGGGACTAGCGGGAGGAAGTTCTTC; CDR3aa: CASSPSGTSGRKFF
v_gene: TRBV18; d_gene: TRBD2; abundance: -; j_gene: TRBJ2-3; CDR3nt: TGTGCCAGCTCACCACCGAAACCGGGACTAGCGGGATCAGATACGCAGTATTTT; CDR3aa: CASSPPKPGLAGSDTQYF
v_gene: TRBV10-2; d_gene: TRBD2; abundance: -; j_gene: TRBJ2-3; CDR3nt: TGCGCCAGCACACTAGCGGGAGGGGTAGATACGCAGTATTTT; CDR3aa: CASTLAGGVDTQYF
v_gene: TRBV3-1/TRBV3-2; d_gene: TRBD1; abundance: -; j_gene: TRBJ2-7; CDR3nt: TGTGCCAGCAGCCAAGGACAGGGTTTCTACGAGCAGTACTTC; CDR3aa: CASSQGQGFYEQYF
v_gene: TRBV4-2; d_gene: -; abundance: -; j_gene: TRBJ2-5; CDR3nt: TGTGCCAGCAGCCAAGGCACTAGCCCTCTGTACCAAGAGACCCAGTACTTC; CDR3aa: CASSQGTSPLYQETQYF
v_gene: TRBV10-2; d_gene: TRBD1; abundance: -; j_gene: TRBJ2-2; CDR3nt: TGCGCCAGCATGCCAGGGGGTATCGGGGAGCTGTTTTTT; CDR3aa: CASMPGGIGELFF
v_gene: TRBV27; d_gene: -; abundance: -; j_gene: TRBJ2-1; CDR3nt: TGTGCCAGCAGTTTTGGTACTTGGGCCCCACAAAACAATGAGCAGTTCTTC; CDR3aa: CASSFGTWAPQNNEQFF
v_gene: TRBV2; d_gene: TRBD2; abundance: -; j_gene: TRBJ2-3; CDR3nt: TGTGCCAGCAGGCTAGCGGGTACAGATACGCAGTATTTT; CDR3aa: CASRLAGTDTQYF
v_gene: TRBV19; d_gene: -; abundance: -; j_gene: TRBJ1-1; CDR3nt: TGTGCCAGTAGGGGGAGGAAATTGAACACTGAAGCTTTCTTT; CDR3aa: CASRGRKLNTEAFF
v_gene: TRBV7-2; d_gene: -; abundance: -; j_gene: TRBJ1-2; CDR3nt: TGTGCCAGCAGCTTAGGACAGATCTATGGCTACACCTTC; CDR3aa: CASSLGQIYGYTF
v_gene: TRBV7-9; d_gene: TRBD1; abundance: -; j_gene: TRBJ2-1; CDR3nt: TGTGCCAGCAGCCCCCGCCACTTCGACAGGGACAATGAGCAGTTCTTC; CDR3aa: CASSPRHFDRDNEQFF
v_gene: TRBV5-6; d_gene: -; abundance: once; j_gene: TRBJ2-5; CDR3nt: TGTGCCAGCAGCTCCCGACTGGGGACCCAGTACTTC; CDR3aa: CASSSRLGTQYF
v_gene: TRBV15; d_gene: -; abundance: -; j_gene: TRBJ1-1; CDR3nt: TGTGCCACCAGCAGAGACCCCCAGGCTGAAGCTTTCTTT; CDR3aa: CATSRDPQAEAFF
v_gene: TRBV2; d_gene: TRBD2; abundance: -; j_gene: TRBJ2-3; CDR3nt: TGTGCCACTACTAGCGGGAGATTCACAGATACGCAGTATTTT; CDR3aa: CATTSGRFTDTQYF
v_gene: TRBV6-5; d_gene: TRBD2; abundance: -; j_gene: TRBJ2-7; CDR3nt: TGTGCCAGCAGGGGGGGACTAGCGGCCAACTACGAGCAGTACTTC; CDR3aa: CASRGGLAANYEQYF
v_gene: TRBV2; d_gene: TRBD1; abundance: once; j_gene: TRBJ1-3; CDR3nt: TGTGCCAGCAGTTTACAGGGGGCAGACACCATATATTTT; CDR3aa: CASSLQGADTIYF
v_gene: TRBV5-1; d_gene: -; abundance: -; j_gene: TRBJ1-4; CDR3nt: TGCGCCAGCAGCTTGGTCCAGGGGCGAGGGGAAAAACTGTTTTTT; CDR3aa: CASSLVQGRGEKLFF
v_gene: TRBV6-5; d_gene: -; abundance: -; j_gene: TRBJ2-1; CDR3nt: TGTGCCAGCAGGACGGAGAGGTTGTGGGATGAGCAGTTCTTC; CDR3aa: CASRTERLWDEQFF
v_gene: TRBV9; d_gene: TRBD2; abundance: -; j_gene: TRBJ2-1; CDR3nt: TGTGCCAGCAGCCAACTAGCGGGGGGGTACAATGAGCAGTTCTTC; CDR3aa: CASSQLAGGYNEQFF
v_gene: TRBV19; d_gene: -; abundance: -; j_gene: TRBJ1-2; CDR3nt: TGTGCCAGTAACCACGGCTATGGCTACACCTTC; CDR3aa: CASNHGYGYTF
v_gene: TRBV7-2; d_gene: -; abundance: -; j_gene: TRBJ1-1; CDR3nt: TGTGCCAGCAGTTCACAGATGAACACTGAAGCTTTCTTT; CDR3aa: CASSSQMNTEAFF
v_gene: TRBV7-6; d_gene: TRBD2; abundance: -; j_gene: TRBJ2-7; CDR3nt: TGTGCCAGCAGCTTCGGGGGGGAGCAGTACTTC; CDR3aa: CASSFGGEQYF
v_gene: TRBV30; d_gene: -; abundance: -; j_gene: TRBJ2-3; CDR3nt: TGTGCCTGGAGTGTAGGACAGAATACGCAGTATTTT; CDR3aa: CAWSVGQNTQYF
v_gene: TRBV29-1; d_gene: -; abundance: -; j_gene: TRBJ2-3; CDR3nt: TGCAGCTCGGGAGAGGCGGATACGCAGTATTTT; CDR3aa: CSSGEADTQYF
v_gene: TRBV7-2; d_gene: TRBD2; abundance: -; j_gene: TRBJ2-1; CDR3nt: TGTGCCAGCAGTAGCGGGATTCTTGGCAATGAGCAGTTCTTC; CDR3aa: CASSSGILGNEQFF
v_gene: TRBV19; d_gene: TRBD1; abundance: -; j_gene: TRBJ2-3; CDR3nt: TGTGCCAGTAATACAGGGGGCGCGGTAGATACGCAGTATTTT; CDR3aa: CASNTGGAVDTQYF
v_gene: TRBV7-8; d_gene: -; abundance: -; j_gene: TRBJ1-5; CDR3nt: TGTGCCAGCAGCTTACCAGGGGTTCAGCCCCAGCATTTT; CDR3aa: CASSLPGVQPQHF
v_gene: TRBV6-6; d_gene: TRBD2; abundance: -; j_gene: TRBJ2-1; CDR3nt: TGTGCCAGCTGCCCGACCGGGAGGGCCGTCAATGAGCAGTTCTTC; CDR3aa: CASCPTGRAVNEQFF
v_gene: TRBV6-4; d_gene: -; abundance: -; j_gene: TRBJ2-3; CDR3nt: TGTGCCAGCAGTGAGAGGAGAACAGATACGCAGTATTTT; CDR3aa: CASSERRTDTQYF
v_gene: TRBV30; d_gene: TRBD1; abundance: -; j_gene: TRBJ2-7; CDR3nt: TGTGCCTGGAGTCGGGACAGTAACTACGAGCAGTACTTC; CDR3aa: CAWSRDSNYEQYF